Listed here is a single T cell receptor (beta chain). Roughly 0.45 to 1 ug RNA was reverse transcribed with random hexamers. MiXCR was run by TCRdb on the immunoSEQ multiplex PCR reads, yielding one entry per CDR3 protein. The sample holds around 69,000 distinct CDR3 sequences, around 96% seen once. This sample was included in a study of CD8 T cells in Susac syndrome. This CDR3 spans 15 amino acids. With 4 bases clipped from V and 1 base from J, the junction kept 6 bases outside the gene matches. CDR1 is LGHDT, CDR2 YNNKEL, per germline (reference sequence). The rearrangement joins TRBV3-1 to TRBJ2-7; TRBD1 agrees at 8 bases. The receptor was derived from a human donor with multiple sclerosis. Sequencing was performed on CD4+ T cells from PBMCs. As DNA, the CDR3 is TGTGCCAGCAGCCTGGGACAGGTATTGTCCTACGAGCAGTACTTC. Translation: CASSLGQVLSYEQYF.